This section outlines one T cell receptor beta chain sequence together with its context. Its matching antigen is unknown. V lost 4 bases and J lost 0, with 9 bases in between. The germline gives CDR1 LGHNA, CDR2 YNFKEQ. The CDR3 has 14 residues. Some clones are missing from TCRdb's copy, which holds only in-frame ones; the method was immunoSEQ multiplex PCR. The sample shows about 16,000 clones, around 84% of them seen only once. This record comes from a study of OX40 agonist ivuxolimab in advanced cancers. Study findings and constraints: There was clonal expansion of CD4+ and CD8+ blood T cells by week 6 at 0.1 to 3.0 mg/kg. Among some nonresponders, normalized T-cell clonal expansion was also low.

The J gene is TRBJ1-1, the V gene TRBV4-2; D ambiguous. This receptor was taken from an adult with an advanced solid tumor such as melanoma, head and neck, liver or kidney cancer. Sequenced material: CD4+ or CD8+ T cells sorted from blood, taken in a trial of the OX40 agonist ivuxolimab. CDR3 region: CASSLSGVNTEAFF. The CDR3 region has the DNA TGTGCCAGCAGCCTGTCAGGTGTGAACACTGAAGCTTTCTTT.